These 27 T cell receptor beta chains share one sample of origin, sequenced in a study of T cell responses to AZD1222 COVID-19 vaccine. Assay used: immunoSEQ multiplex PCR; TCRdb lists only in-frame clones, some missing. The sample contains roughly 180,000 clones, roughly nine tenths of which appear only once. The sample here was peripheral blood, taken 28 days after the second AZD1222 dose. The source of these receptors is an adult who received the AZD1222 COVID-19 vaccine.

This chain uses TRBV9 with TRBJ1-1; D is ambiguous. This CDR3 comprises 14 residues. Germline V gene sequence: CDR1 SGDLS, CDR2 YYNGEE. Trimming took 0 bases from V and 1 from J, leaving 7 bases between them. CDR3 coding DNA: TGTGCCAGCAGCGTAGTCAGTGGGAACACTGAAGCTTTCTTT. Translation: CASSVVSGNTEAFF.

The genes are TRBV3-1 (or the pseudogene TRBV3-2) and TRBJ1-4; no clear D gene. From germline, CDR1 is LGHDT and CDR2 YNNKEL (reference sequence). The CDR3 is 13 amino acids. V was pared by 3 bases and J by 4 bases, with 6 bases between. CDR3 residues: CASSQGYNEKLFF. The CDR3 DNA sequence: TGTGCCAGCAGCCAGGGATATAATGAAAAACTGTTTTTT.

V usage is TRBV2 and J usage is TRBJ2-5; 10 nucleotides agree with TRBD2. V lost 4 bases, J lost 5 bases, and 10 bases stayed unmatched. Per germline, CDR1 SNHLY and CDR2 FYNNEI. The CDR3 runs to 16 residues. The CDR3 bases are TGTGCCAGCAGTGTCTTAGCGGGGGGTCGCGGGGAGACCCAGTACTTC. Translating gives CASSVLAGGRGETQYF. The full variable domain, completed using reference TRBV2 and TRBJ2-5, is EPEVTQTPSHQVTQMGQEVILRCVPISNHLYFYWYRQILGQKVEFLVSFYNNEISEKSEIFDDQFSVERPDGSNFTLKIRSTKLEDSAMYFCASSVLAGGRGETQYFGPGTRLLVL.

This clone showed up just once. The chain carries TRBV19 and TRBJ2-5; D may be TRBD1 or TRBD2 (5 bases each). This CDR3 is built from 14 residues. The V gene's germline CDR1 is LNHDA and CDR2 SQIVND (reference sequence). The V end was cut by 5 bases, the J end by 4 bases, with 14 bases between. For the CDR3, the DNA is TGTGCCAGTAGTCCCCGGAGAGGGACAGAGACCCAGTACTTC. Protein: CASSPRRGTETQYF. The variable domain in full, with the rest retrieved from reference TRBV19 and TRBJ2-5, is DGGITQSPKYLFRKEGQNVTLSCEQNLNHDAMYWYRQDPGQGLRLIYYSQIVNDFQKGDIAEGYSVSREKKESFPLTVTSAQKNPTAFYLCASSPRRGTETQYFGPGTRLLVL.

This clone has only a few counts. V is TRBV4-1 and J is TRBJ2-2; 7 bases are shared with TRBD2. Germline V gene data show CDR1 as MGHRA and CDR2 as YSYEKL. This CDR3 comprises 16 residues. Unmatched junction bases numbered 10, after V lost 4 bases and J lost 5 bases. The CDR3 loop is CASSPQEKGGTGELFF. CDR3 coding DNA: TGCGCCAGCAGCCCCCAAGAGAAGGGAGGGACCGGGGAGCTGTTTTTT.

This clone was observed a single time. The gene calls are TRBV19 and TRBJ1-2, with 11 bases that match TRBD1. The V gene's germline CDR1 is LNHDA and CDR2 SQIVND (reference sequence). CDR3 size: 15 residues. The junction had 5 bases not matched to a gene; V was cut back by 4 bases and J by 4 bases. The CDR3 here is CASSNIGTGGYGYTF. The CDR3 nucleotides are TGTGCCAGTAGTAACATCGGGACAGGGGGCTATGGCTACACCTTC.

A single count supports this clone. The chain recombines TRBV6-5 with TRBJ1-1; D is unclear. The V and J ends lost 4 bases and 0 bases respectively, with 6 bases between them. There are 13 residues in the CDR3. Germline assignment: CDR1 MNHEY and CDR2 SVGAGI. CDR3 in amino acids: CASSSTVNTEAFF. DNA of the CDR3: TGTGCCAGCAGTTCCACAGTGAACACTGAAGCTTTCTTT.

V usage is TRBV5-1 and J usage is TRBJ2-5; the match to TRBD2 covers 10 bases. Germline assignment: CDR1 SGHRS and CDR2 YFSETQ. CDR3 length: 16 amino acids. Losses at the gene ends were 3 bases for V and 1 base for J; bases not matched to a gene: 6. The CDR3 spells CASSSGLAVTQETQYF. In nucleotides, the CDR3 is TGCGCCAGCAGCTCTGGACTAGCGGTTACCCAAGAGACCCAGTACTTC.

The CDR3 reads CASRAGGSPNTEAFF. The CDR3 nucleotides are TGTGCCAGCAGGGCAGGGGGATCCCCAAACACTGAAGCTTTCTTT. The V gene is TRBV9, the J gene TRBJ1-1; 7 positions match TRBD1. The CDR3 runs 15 residues. V lost 5 bases, J lost 2 bases, and 9 bases stayed unmatched. Looked up from germline, CDR1 is SGDLS and CDR2 is YYNGEE.

V and J are TRBV27 and TRBJ2-1; D not certain. With 6 bases removed from V and 0 bases from J, the gap between germline ends came to 12 bases. CDR3 length: 15 residues. Germline V gene lookup returns CDR1 MNHEY and CDR2 SMNVEV (reference sequence). The CDR3 region is CASRGYMASYNEQFF. CDR3 bases: TGTGCCAGCAGGGGGTATATGGCCTCCTACAATGAGCAGTTCTTC.

The V and J genes are TRBV11-2 and TRBJ1-3; the D is unclear. In germline, CDR1 is SGHAT, CDR2 FQNNGV. The CDR3 spans 15 residues. Trimming shortened V by 0 bases and J by 1 base, and 7 bases separated the two germline ends. The DNA of the CDR3 is TGTGCCAGCAGCTTAGATCCCCAGTCTGGAAACACCATATATTTT. Residues: CASSLDPQSGNTIYF.

The V call is TRBV18, the J call TRBJ2-7, with TRBD1 matching over 7 bases. Germline lookup yields CDR1 KGHSH and CDR2 LQKENI. The CDR3 spans 16 residues. V lost 0 bases to trimming and J lost 1 base; unmatched junction nucleotides: 6. The CDR3 sequence is CASSPPLGTASYEQYF. DNA of the CDR3: TGTGCCAGCTCACCACCACTAGGGACAGCTTCCTACGAGCAGTACTTC.

This chain uses TRBV6-2 or TRBV6-3 with TRBJ1-2, with D perhaps matching TRBD1 (5 bases). There are 18 residues in the CDR3. Germline-derived CDR1 and CDR2 are MNHEY and SVGEGT. Trimming removed 0 bases from V and 2 bases from J, with 19 bases in between. Here the CDR3 reads CASSYSEWGRTINYGYTF. In nucleotides, the CDR3 is TGTGCCAGCAGTTACTCGGAGTGGGGACGGACGATAAACTATGGCTACACCTTC.

This clone was recorded only once. CDR3 DNA sequence: TGTGCCAGCAGCCGCTGGAACGATCAGCCCCAGCATTTT. Translating gives CASSRWNDQPQHF. The chain couples TRBV6-5 to TRBJ1-5; no reliable D call. Germline V gene lookup returns CDR1 MNHEY and CDR2 SVGAGI. V gave up 6 bases and J gave up 5 bases, with 11 bases separating them. CDR3 length: 13 residues.

The chain is built from TRBV4-1 and TRBJ1-3; no clear D. The CDR3 has 15 amino acids. Trimming shortened V by 6 bases and J by 0 bases, and 12 bases separated the two germline ends. The V gene's germline CDR1 is MGHRA and CDR2 YSYEKL. The CDR3 region is CASRSTGSSGNTIYF. The CDR3 region has the DNA TGCGCCAGCAGGAGCACCGGGAGCTCTGGAAACACCATATATTTT.

The chain uses TRBV18 and TRBJ1-2; D is possibly TRBD1 (5 bases). V gave up 6 bases and J gave up 8 bases, with 28 bases separating them. The CDR3 spans 17 residues. Germline values: CDR1 KGHSH, CDR2 LQKENI. CDR3: CASSREGPHSTLVGYTF. CDR3 bases: TGTGCCAGCTCCCGGGAGGGGCCCCATTCCACTCTTGTAGGCTACACCTTC.

This chain connects TRBV9 to TRBJ2-2; 9 bases map to TRBD2. Germline CDR1 SGDLS, CDR2 YYNGEE. The CDR3 length is 17 residues. V was clipped by 2 bases and J by 7 bases; unmatched bases: 12. CDR3 nucleotide sequence: TGTGCCAGCAGCGTCGCGGGCGGGGGGGCCTCGGTCGGGGAGCTGTTTTTT. Protein: CASSVAGGGASVGELFF.

V gene TRBV19 combines with J gene TRBJ2-4; D uncertain. V was trimmed by 4 bases and J by 0 bases, leaving 10 bases between them. This CDR3 has 15 amino acids. Germline values: CDR1 LNHDA, CDR2 SQIVND (reference sequence). The CDR3 nucleotides read TGTGCCAGTAGTAGCGGAAGACAAGCCAAAAACATTCAGTACTTC. This codes for CASSSGRQAKNIQYF.

On this clone itself: The sample contains more than one DNA sequence encoding this CDR3. The chain uses TRBV19 and TRBJ2-1; D is undetermined. Germline V lookup: CDR1 LNHDA, CDR2 SQIVND (reference sequence). V was shortened by 1 base and J by 1 base, with 5 bases between the two germline ends. The CDR3 runs 14 residues. The CDR3 loop is CASSIGGSYNEQFF. The CDR3 nucleotides read TGTGCCAGTAGTATAGGGGGTTCCTACAATGAGCAGTTCTTC.

The V gene is TRBV6-5, the J gene TRBJ1-1; 7 bases align to TRBD1. The CDR3 has 13 amino acids. The V and J ends lost 6 bases and 7 bases, in that order; junction bases with no gene match: 8. From germline, CDR1 is MNHEY and CDR2 SVGAGI. The CDR3 protein is CASSRRGQVEAFF. The DNA for the CDR3 is TGTGCCAGCAGCCGAAGGGGGCAGGTTGAAGCTTTCTTT.

A remark on this clone: The same CDR3 arises from other DNA sequences in this sample as well. This rearrangement joins TRBV12-3 or TRBV12-4 to TRBJ1-5, with a possible D match to TRBD1 (6 bases). This CDR3 has 13 amino acids. Trimming removed 6 bases from V and 6 bases from J, with 12 bases in between. The CDR3 here is CASSQGLSQPQHF. The CDR3 DNA sequence: TGTGCCAGCAGCCAGGGGCTTTCTCAGCCCCAGCATTTT.

The V gene is TRBV18, the J gene TRBJ2-7, with TRBD1 matching 10 bases. Germline trimming cut 3 bases from V and 3 bases from J; bases unmatched to any gene: 5. Germline CDR1 is KGHSH and CDR2 is LQKENI. The CDR3 runs 15 residues. The CDR3 sequence: CASSPPGQGLYEQYF. CDR3 nucleotide sequence: TGTGCCAGCTCACCGCCGGGACAGGGGCTCTACGAGCAGTACTTC.

V gene TRBV5-1 combines with J gene TRBJ1-3; TRBD1 matches at 11 bases. V lost 5 bases to trimming and J lost 1 base; unmatched junction nucleotides: 5. The CDR3 is 16 residues long. Germline values: CDR1 SGHRS, CDR2 YFSETQ. CDR3 nucleotide sequence: TGCGCCAGCAGTCGGGACAGGGGGAGGTCTGGAAACACCATATATTTT. Encoded protein: CASSRDRGRSGNTIYF.

This clone was recorded once. The gene calls are TRBV10-3 and TRBJ1-5; D call uncertain. Trimming removed 10 bases at V and 1 base at J, with 11 bases between. From germline, CDR1 is ENHRY and CDR2 SYGVKD. The CDR3 runs 13 residues. The CDR3 region has the DNA TGTGCCACCCAGTCTCGGAGCAATCAGCCCCAGCATTTT. It translates to CATQSRSNQPQHF.

With respect to this clone: A read error may account for a junction end that differs from germline. The chain uses TRBV11-2 and TRBJ2-7, with 15 bases that match TRBD2. CDR1 SGHAT and CDR2 FQNNGV come from the germline V gene. CDR3 length: 13 amino acids. The DNA of the CDR3 is TGTGCCAGCAGCCCCGGGACTAGCGGGAGGCCACACTTC. Its protein is CASSPGTSGRPHF.

The chain has TRBV4-1 and TRBJ1-6, with TRBD1 as a possible D gene (5 bases). Germline CDR1 reads MGHRA; CDR2 reads YSYEKL. The CDR3 length is 15 residues. Trimming took 0 bases from V and 5 from J, leaving 8 bases between them. This chain's CDR3 is CASSQDPGHNSPLHF. The CDR3 DNA follows: TGCGCCAGCAGCCAAGATCCAGGGCATAATTCACCCCTCCACTTT.

Details on this clone: At one end, the junction sequence differs from germline, possibly due to a read error. The J gene is TRBJ1-5, the V gene TRBV19, with 8 positions matching TRBD1. Germline V gene lookup returns CDR1 LNHDA and CDR2 SQIVND (reference sequence). The CDR3 loop spans 11 amino acids. CDR3: CASSADRGWDF. CDR3 DNA: TGTGCCAGTAGTGCTGACAGGGGTTGGGATTTT.